This T cell receptor beta chain was identified in a study of cytomegalovirus exposure and HLA in healthy donors. Study-level results: Most observed TCR sequences were rare, whereas some public TCRs were detected in many donors.

In regard to this clone: Its antigen is unknown.

The PCR employed 60 Vbeta primers together with 13 Jbeta primers. Using immunoSEQ multiplex PCR, the repertoire was profiled, and TCRdb retains in-frame clones only, with some absent. In the table there are about 180,000 clones, approximately 80% of which are singletons. Sequenced sample: PBMCs. This TCR derives from a man aged 18-30 years in good health and CMV-seronegative.

CDR3 sequence (DNA): TGTGCCAGCAGAGCCCCGGGACGGGAGAATGAAAAACTGTTTTTT. It is translated as CASRAPGRENEKLFF. V gene TRBV28 combines with J gene TRBJ1-4, with D tentatively TRBD1 (5 bases). Germline V CDR1 and CDR2: MDHEN, SYDVKM. This CDR3 is built from 15 residues. Trimming pared 6 bases from V and 5 bases from J, leaving 16 bases between.